This T cell receptor (beta chain) was recovered during a study of blood T cell repertoires in COVID-19. Study overall: There were acute and convalescent COVID-19 samples, and they came from the United States, Italy and Spain. In each case, the material was cDNA or gDNA derived from T cells, B-cell-depleted T cells, or PBMCs.

In the original processing: Nucleated cell number was recorded as an estimate derived from reference gene primer amplification. Some clones are missing from TCRdb's copy, which holds only in-frame ones; the method was immunoSEQ multiplex PCR. The DNA was the basis for D and trimming; V, J and clone size are from that table. There are roughly 70,000 clones in the sample; 75% to 85% occur only once, and 15% to 20% lies in the top ten. Germline CDR1 and CDR2: MDHEN and SYDVKM. This CDR3 contains 16 residues. The junction had 11 bases not matched to a gene; V was cut back by 5 bases and J by 3 bases. This TCR was sampled from a man aged 70-80 years who had recovered from COVID-19. The specimen was peripheral blood. The genes are TRBV28 and TRBJ2-7, with 9 bases identical to TRBD1. In DNA, the CDR3 is TGTGCCAGCAGTCCCTGGGGTTGGGACAGGGACTACGAGCAGTACTTC. It codes for CASSPWGWDRDYEQYF.